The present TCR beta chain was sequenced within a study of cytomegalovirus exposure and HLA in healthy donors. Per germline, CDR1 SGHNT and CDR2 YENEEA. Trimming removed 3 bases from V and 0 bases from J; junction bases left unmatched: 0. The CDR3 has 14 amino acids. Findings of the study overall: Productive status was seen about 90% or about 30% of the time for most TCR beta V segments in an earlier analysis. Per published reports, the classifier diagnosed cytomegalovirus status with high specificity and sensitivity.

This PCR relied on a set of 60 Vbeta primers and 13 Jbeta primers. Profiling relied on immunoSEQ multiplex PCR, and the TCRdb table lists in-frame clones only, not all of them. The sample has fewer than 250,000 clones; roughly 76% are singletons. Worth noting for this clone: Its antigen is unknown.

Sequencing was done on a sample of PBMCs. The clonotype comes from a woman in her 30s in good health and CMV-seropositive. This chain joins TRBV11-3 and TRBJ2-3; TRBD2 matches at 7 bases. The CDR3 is CASSLGGSTDTQYF. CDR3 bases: TGTGCCAGCAGCTTGGGAGGGAGCACAGATACGCAGTATTTT.